The entry that follows covers one T cell receptor beta chain sequence. Its matching antigen is unknown. This CDR3 region has 12 residues. V dropped 3 bases and J dropped 6 bases, with 5 bases sitting between them. CDR1 is SGHNT, CDR2 YENEEA, per germline. CD45RA-negative memory and CD45RA+ naive subsets were split from the CD4+ cells. This sample is part of a study of shared clonotypes between healthy human individuals. Study findings and constraints: Across subsets, estimated richness was generally greater for naive than for memory populations. The low donor count limited represented genetic and exposure-history diversity.

Measured with immunoSEQ multiplex PCR; TCRdb has only the in-frame clones, and not every one. The data hold over a million clones, with 78% observed a single time. The sample taken for sequencing was memory CD4+ T cells from PBMCs. The subset was: CD45RA-negative fraction. The receptor comes from a man aged 18 to 30 in good health. Some clones in this sample may be carry-over from other donors' samples. The V call is TRBV11-3, the J call TRBJ1-4, with D uncertain. The CDR3 DNA is TGTGCCAGCAGCTTCCGATATGAAAAACTGTTTTTT. Translating gives CASSFRYEKLFF.